The 8 T cell receptor beta chains in this list originate from one sample, sequenced in a study of blood T cell repertoires in COVID-19. Method: immunoSEQ multiplex PCR; TCRdb's copy keeps in-frame clones and lacks some. In the table there are 150,000 to 190,000 clones, 80% to 90% of which are singletons. Sequences were obtained from peripheral blood. These receptors all stem from a woman aged 55-70 years with COVID-19, enrolled during active disease.

The chain links TRBV11-2 to TRBJ1-1; 8 nucleotides align to TRBD1. V lost 7 bases to trimming and J lost 1 base; unmatched junction nucleotides: 5. Germline V lookup: CDR1 SGHAT, CDR2 FQNNGV. The CDR3 is 14 amino acids. CDR3: CASTKDRENTEAFF. The CDR3 nucleotides are TGTGCCAGCACCAAGGACAGGGAGAACACTGAAGCTTTCTTT. The full variable domain, with the rest looked up from reference TRBV11-2 and TRBJ1-1, is EAGVAQSPRYKIIEKRQSVAFWCNPISGHATLYWYQQILGQGPKLLIQFQNNGVVDDSQLPKDRFSAERLKGVDSTLKIQPAKLEDSAVYLCASTKDRENTEAFFGQGTRLTVV.

In regard to this clone: The same CDR3 also results from other DNA sequences found in this sample. This rearrangement joins TRBV9 to TRBJ2-1, with D perhaps matching TRBD2 (5 bases). Per the germline V gene, CDR1 is SGDLS and CDR2 is YYNGEE. Trimming took off 2 bases at V and 0 bases at J, with 9 bases between the two ends. CDR3 length: 15 amino acids. The CDR3 loop is CASSVERSSYNEQFF. Written as DNA, the CDR3 is TGTGCCAGCAGCGTGGAGCGGAGCTCCTACAATGAGCAGTTCTTC.

The V gene is TRBV19, the J gene TRBJ1-5; TRBD1 is a possible D gene (5 bases). Trimming stripped 4 bases from V and 3 bases from J, with 10 bases between. Per the germline V gene, CDR1 is LNHDA and CDR2 is SQIVND (reference sequence). This CDR3 has 14 residues. The CDR3 nucleotides read TGTGCCAGTAGTACCACAGGTCCCAATCAGCCCCAGCATTTT. Protein: CASSTTGPNQPQHF.

The V and J genes are TRBV7-2 and TRBJ2-5; 7 positions agree with TRBD2. The CDR3 has 13 residues. Trimming at V came to 5 bases and at J to 5 bases, leaving 5 bases not matched to a gene. Germline CDR1 SGHTA, CDR2 FQGNSA. As DNA, the CDR3 is TGTGCCAGCAGCACAAGCGGGGTGGAGACCCAGTACTTC. Translating gives CASSTSGVETQYF.

This clone occurred once. The chain recombines TRBV3-1 (or the pseudogene TRBV3-2) with TRBJ1-3, with 10 nucleotides matching TRBD1. Unmatched junction bases numbered 5, after V lost 5 bases and J lost 4 bases. From germline, CDR1 is LGHDT and CDR2 YNNKEL (reference sequence). The CDR3 is 15 residues long. CDR3 region: CASSTTGGQGNTIYF. Here the CDR3 DNA reads TGTGCCAGCAGCACGACAGGGGGCCAAGGAAACACCATATATTTT.

The V and J genes are TRBV9 and TRBJ1-3; the D is unclear. Germline CDR1 reads SGDLS; CDR2 reads YYNGEE. Trimming pared 0 bases from V and 0 bases from J, leaving 7 bases between. The CDR3 has 15 residues. CDR3 in amino acids: CASSVGSVSGNTIYF. CDR3 DNA sequence: TGTGCCAGCAGCGTAGGGTCAGTCTCTGGAAACACCATATATTTT.

The rearrangement joins TRBV18 to TRBJ1-1, with D perhaps TRBD1 (6 bases). The V end lost 3 bases, the J end lost 1 base, and 15 bases lay between the germline ends. The CDR3 length is 16 residues. Looked up from germline, CDR1 is KGHSH and CDR2 is LQKENI. In DNA form, the CDR3 reads TGTGCCAGCTCACCCCTTAGCCCGGGACAGAACACTGAAGCTTTCTTT. As protein: CASSPLSPGQNTEAFF.

V and J are TRBV2 and TRBJ1-1; 7 positions agree with TRBD1. Germline assignment: CDR1 SNHLY and CDR2 FYNNEI. The CDR3 is 12 amino acids. Trimming took 6 bases from V and 6 from J; bases not matched to a gene: 4. The CDR3, as DNA: TGTGCCAGCAGACGACAGGGTCCTGAAGCTTTCTTT. The encoded protein is CASRRQGPEAFF.